The source of this T cell receptor beta chain is a study of control samples from healthy donors and cancer patients. TCRdb's copy holds only in-frame clones and misses some; the assay was immunoSEQ multiplex PCR. The sample shows 150,000 to 200,000 clones, over 85% of them seen only once. V lost 5 bases to trimming and J lost 8 bases; unmatched junction nucleotides: 11. There are 14 residues in the CDR3. CDR1 and CDR2 from the germline V gene are SEHNR and FQNEAQ (reference sequence). The TCR comes from a woman aged 40 to 50 in good health. V is TRBV7-9 and J is TRBJ1-2; 7 nucleotides match TRBD1. The sequenced sample was blood. DNA for the CDR3: TGTGCCAGCAGCCCGTGGGAGGGGGCCACAGGCTACACCTTC. Translation gives CASSPWEGATGYTF.